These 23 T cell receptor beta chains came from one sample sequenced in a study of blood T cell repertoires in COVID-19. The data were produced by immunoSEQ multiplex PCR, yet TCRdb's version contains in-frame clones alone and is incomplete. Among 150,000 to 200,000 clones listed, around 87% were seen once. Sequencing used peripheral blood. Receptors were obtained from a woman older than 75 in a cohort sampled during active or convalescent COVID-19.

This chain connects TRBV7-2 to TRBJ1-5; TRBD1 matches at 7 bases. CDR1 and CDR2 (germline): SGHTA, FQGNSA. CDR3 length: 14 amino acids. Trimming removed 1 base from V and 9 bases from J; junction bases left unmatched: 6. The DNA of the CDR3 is TGTGCCAGCAGCTTAGGGGTCAACAGGGGGCCCCAGCATTTT. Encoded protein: CASSLGVNRGPQHF.

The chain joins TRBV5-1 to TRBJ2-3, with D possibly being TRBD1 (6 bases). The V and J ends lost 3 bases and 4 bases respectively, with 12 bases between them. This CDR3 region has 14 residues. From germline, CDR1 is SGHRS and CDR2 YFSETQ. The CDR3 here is CASSSGAAPDTQYF. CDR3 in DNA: TGCGCCAGCAGCTCAGGGGCCGCGCCAGATACGCAGTATTTT.

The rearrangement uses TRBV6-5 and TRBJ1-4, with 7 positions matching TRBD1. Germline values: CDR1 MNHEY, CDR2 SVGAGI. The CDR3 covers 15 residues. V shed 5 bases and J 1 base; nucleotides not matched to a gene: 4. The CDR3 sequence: CASSIRQGTNEKLFF. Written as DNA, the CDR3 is TGTGCCAGCAGTATTCGACAGGGAACTAATGAAAAACTGTTTTTT.

CDR3 DNA: TGTGCCAGTAAGGTGACAAGGTCGAGTTTGGGAAACACCATATATTTT. This translates into CASKVTRSSLGNTIYF. This chain uses TRBV19 with TRBJ1-3; no firm D call. The V and J ends lost 7 bases and 4 bases respectively, with 20 bases between them. Germline loops: CDR1 LNHDA, CDR2 SQIVND (reference sequence). This CDR3 is built from 16 residues.

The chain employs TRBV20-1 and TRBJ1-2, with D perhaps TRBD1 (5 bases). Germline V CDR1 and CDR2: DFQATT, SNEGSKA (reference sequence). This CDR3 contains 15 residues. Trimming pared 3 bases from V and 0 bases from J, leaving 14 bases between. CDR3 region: CSASRGGGPNYGYTF. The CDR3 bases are TGCAGTGCTAGTCGGGGCGGGGGACCTAACTATGGCTACACCTTC.

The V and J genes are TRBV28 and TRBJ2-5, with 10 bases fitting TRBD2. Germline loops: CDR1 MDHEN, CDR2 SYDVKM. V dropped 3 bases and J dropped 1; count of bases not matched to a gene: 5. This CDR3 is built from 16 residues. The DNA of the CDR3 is TGTGCCAGCAGTTTTCAGCGGGGGGGAACCCAAGAGACCCAGTACTTC. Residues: CASSFQRGGTQETQYF.

In nucleotides, the CDR3 is TGTGCCAGCAGTATACTCGGGGGGCGAGGCACTGAAGCTTTCTTT. This gives the protein CASSILGGRGTEAFF. This chain links TRBV6-5 with TRBJ1-1, with a weak D call TRBD1 (6 bases). Trimming removed 5 bases from V and 4 bases from J, with 17 bases in between. The CDR3 has 15 amino acids. From germline, CDR1 is MNHEY and CDR2 SVGAGI.

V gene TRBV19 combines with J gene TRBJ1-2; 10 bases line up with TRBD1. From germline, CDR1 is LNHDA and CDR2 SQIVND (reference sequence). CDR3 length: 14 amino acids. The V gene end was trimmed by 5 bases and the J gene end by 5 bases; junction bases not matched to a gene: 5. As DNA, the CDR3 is TGTGCCAGTAGTGATCGGACAGGGGGGTATGGCTACACCTTC. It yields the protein CASSDRTGGYGYTF.

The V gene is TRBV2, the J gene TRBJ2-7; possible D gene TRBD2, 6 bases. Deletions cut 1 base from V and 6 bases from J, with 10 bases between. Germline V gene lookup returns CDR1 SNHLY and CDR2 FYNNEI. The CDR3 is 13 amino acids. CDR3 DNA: TGTGCCAGCAGTGAAGAACTAGCAGGCGAGCAGTACGTC. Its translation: CASSEELAGEQYV.

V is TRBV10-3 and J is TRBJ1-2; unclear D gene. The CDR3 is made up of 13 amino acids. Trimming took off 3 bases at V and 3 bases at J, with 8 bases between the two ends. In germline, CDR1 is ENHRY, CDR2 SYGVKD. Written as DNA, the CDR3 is TGTGCCATCAGTGACGAGGGATACTATGGCTACACCTTC. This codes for CAISDEGYYGYTF.

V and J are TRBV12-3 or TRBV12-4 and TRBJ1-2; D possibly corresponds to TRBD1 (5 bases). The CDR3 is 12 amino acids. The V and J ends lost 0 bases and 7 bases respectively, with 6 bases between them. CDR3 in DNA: TGTGCCAGCAGTTTAGCGGGGGGTGGCTACACCTTC. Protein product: CASSLAGGGYTF.

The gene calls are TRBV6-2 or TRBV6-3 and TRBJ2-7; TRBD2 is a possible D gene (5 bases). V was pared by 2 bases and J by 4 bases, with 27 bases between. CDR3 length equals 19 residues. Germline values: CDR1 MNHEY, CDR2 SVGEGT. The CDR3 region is CASSYPKNFPDGKLYEQYF. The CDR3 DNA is TGTGCCAGCAGTTACCCTAAGAACTTTCCGGACGGGAAACTGTACGAGCAGTACTTC.

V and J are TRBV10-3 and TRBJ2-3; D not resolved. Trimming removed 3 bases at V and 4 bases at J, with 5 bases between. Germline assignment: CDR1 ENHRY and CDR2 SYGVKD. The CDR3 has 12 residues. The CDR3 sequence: CAISELSDTQYF. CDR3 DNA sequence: TGTGCCATCAGTGAATTATCAGATACGCAGTATTTT.

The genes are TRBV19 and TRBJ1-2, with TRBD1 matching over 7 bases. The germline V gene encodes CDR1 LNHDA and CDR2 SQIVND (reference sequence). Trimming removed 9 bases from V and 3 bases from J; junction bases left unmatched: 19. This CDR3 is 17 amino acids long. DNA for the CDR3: TGTGCCAGCCGGGACAGAGGGTCGACCCGCAAAGACTATGGCTACACCTTC. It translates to CASRDRGSTRKDYGYTF.

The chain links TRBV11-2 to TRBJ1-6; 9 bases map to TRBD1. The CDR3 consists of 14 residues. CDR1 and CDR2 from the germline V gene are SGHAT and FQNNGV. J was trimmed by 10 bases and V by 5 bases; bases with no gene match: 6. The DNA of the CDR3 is TGTGCCAGCAGCATACAGGGGGCACGGTCACCCCTCCACTTT. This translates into CASSIQGARSPLHF.

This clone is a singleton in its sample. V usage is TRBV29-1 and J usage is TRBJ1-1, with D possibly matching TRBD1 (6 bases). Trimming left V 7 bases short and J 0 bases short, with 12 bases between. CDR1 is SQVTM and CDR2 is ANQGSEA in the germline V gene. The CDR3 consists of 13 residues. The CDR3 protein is CSDRGGVNTEAFF. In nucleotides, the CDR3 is TGCAGCGACCGAGGGGGGGTGAACACTGAAGCTTTCTTT.

The CDR3 loop is CASSPDSTREKLFF. The CDR3 nucleotides read TGTGCCAGCAGCCCAGACAGTACGCGTGAAAAACTGTTTTTT. The genes are TRBV2 and TRBJ1-4, with D possibly matching TRBD1 (5 bases). The CDR3 runs 14 residues. V was shortened by 6 bases and J by 7 bases, with 15 bases between the two germline ends. Germline assignment: CDR1 SNHLY and CDR2 FYNNEI.

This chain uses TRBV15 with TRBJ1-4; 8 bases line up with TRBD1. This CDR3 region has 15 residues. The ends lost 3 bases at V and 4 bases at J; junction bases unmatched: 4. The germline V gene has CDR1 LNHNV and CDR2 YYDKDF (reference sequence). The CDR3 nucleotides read TGTGCCACCAGCAGGACACAGGGGGTTAATGAAAAACTGTTTTTT. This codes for CATSRTQGVNEKLFF. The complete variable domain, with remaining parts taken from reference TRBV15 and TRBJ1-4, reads DAMVIQNPRYQVTQFGKPVTLSCSQTLNHNVMYWYQQKSSQAPKLLFHYYDKDFNNEADTPDNFQSRRPNTSFCFLDIRSPGLGDTAMYLCATSRTQGVNEKLFFGSGTQLSVL.

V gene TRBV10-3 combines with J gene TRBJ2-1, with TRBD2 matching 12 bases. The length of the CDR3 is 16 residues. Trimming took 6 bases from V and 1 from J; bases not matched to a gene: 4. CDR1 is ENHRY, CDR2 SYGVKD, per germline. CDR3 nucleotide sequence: TGTGCCATCAGACCGACTAGCGGGAGATCCTACAATGAGCAGTTCTTC. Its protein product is CAIRPTSGRSYNEQFF.

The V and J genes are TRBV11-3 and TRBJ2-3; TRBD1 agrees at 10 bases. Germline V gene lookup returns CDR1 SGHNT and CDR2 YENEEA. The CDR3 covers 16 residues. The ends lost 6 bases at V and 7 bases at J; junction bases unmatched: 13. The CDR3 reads CASSPSGTGVINTQYF. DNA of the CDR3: TGTGCCAGCAGTCCCTCCGGGACAGGGGTCATAAATACGCAGTATTTT.

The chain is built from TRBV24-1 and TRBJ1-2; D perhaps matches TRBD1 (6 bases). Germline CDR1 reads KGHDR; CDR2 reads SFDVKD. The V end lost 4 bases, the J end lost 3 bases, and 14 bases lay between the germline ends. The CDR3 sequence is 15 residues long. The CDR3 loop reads CATSEGQGSDYGYTF. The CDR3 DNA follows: TGTGCCACCAGTGAAGGGCAGGGGTCAGACTATGGCTACACCTTC.

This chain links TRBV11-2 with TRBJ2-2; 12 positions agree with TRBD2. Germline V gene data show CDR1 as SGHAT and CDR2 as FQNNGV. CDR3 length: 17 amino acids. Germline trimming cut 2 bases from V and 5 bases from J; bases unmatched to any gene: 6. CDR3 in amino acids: CASSLSLTSGGTGELFF. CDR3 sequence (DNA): TGTGCCAGCAGCTTATCATTGACTAGCGGGGGAACCGGGGAGCTGTTTTTT.

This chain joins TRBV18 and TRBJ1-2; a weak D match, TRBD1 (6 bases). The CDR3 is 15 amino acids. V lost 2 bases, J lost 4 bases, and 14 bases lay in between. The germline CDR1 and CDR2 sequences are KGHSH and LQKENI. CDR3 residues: CASSPEQGGGYGYTF. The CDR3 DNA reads TGTGCCAGCTCACCAGAACAGGGTGGGGGCTATGGCTACACCTTC.